This T cell receptor (beta chain) was found in a study of regulatory T cells in long-lasting Graves disease. A few counts support this clonotype. The time point was: newly diagnosed GD, antithyroid drugs for less than 3 months. Scientists built the TCR library using RNA that was extracted from PBMCs. iRepertoire HTBI primers and Arm-PCR of CDR3 regions built TCR beta libraries. TCRdb reanalysed the multiplex PCR reads using MiXCR and keeps one entry per CDR3 protein. The sample records 450,000 to 700,000 distinct CDR3 sequences, around an eighth being singletons. These records were also assigned to another study, of T cells in Graves' hyperthyroidism and ophthalmopathy.

The receptor was derived from a man aged 25 to 45 with Graves disease. Sequences were derived from peripheral blood mononuclear cells (PBMCs), sampled at new diagnosis, from a patient treated with antithyroid drugs.

The CDR3 bases are TGTGCCAATTCGAGGGGTAGAAACACCATATATTTT. Its translation: CANSRGRNTIYF. The rearrangement uses TRBV12-3 or TRBV12-4 and TRBJ1-3; the D gene is possibly TRBD1 (5 bases). V dropped 10 bases and J dropped 5 bases, with 12 bases sitting between them. This CDR3 has 12 residues.